Listed below are T cell receptor beta chains from one sample, sequenced in a study of graft-versus-host responses after intestinal transplantation. Sequenced by immunoSEQ multiplex PCR; TCRdb stores in-frame clones only, minus some. The table shows tens of thousands of clones, with 84% occurring only once. No antigen has been identified for these receptors. Sample: unstimulated CD4+ T cells sorted from spleen or lymph node cells, taken before transplant. The receptors here all came from a human donor who was the organ donor for an intestinal transplant. CDR3s include the opening cysteine and the closing phenylalanine or tryptophan. D genes are given only for firm matches. The listing skips clone size in some rows; elsewhere it reads once, few, many or a size class.

v_call	j_call	clone_size	d_call	cdr3_aa	cdr3_nt
TRBV18	TRBJ2-1	once	TRBD1	CASSLGQGGNEQFF	TGTGCCAGCTCTCTCGGACAGGGCGGCAATGAGCAGTTCTTC
TRBV7-9	TRBJ2-3	-	-	CASSHDSGTDTQYF	TGTGCCAGCAGCCACGATAGCGGCACAGATACGCAGTATTTT
TRBV5-1	TRBJ1-5	-	-	CASSATGVPNQPQHF	TGCGCCAGCAGCGCCACGGGAGTCCCAAATCAGCCCCAGCATTTT
TRBV27	TRBJ1-6	-	-	CASSLDKYNSPLHF	TGTGCCAGCAGTTTAGACAAGTACAATTCACCCCTCCACTTT
TRBV7-7	TRBJ2-3	-	-	CASSFSQGTDTQYF	TGTGCTAGCAGCTTTAGCCAGGGGACAGATACGCAGTATTTT
TRBV28	TRBJ1-1	-	-	CASSFPDRGTEAFF	TGTGCCAGCAGTTTTCCGGATAGAGGGACTGAAGCTTTCTTT
TRBV6-5	TRBJ2-1	-	TRBD2	CASSYQRGKSYNEQFF	TGTGCCAGCAGTTACCAGCGGGGCAAAAGCTACAATGAGCAGTTCTTC
TRBV19	TRBJ1-2	-	TRBD1	CASSPGDRGSGYTF	TGTGCCAGTAGTCCCGGGGACAGGGGGTCTGGCTACACCTTC
TRBV2	TRBJ1-3	few	TRBD1	CASRARTGNSGGSGNTIYF	TGTGCCAGCAGGGCAAGGACAGGGAACTCTGGAGGTTCTGGAAACACCATATATTTT
TRBV7-9	TRBJ2-1	few	-	CASSDRGSYNEQFF	TGTGCCAGCAGCGACCGCGGTTCCTACAATGAGCAGTTCTTC
TRBV5-4	TRBJ1-3	-	TRBD1	CASSPRTGVTGNTIYF	TGTGCCAGCAGCCCTAGGACAGGGGTGACTGGAAACACCATATATTTT
TRBV6-1	TRBJ1-1	-	-	CASSVTGRNTEAFF	TGTGCCAGCAGTGTTACAGGGCGTAACACTGAAGCTTTCTTT
TRBV18	TRBJ2-1	-	-	CASSGGGGYNEQFF	TGTGCCAGCTCAGGGGGCGGAGGCTACAATGAGCAGTTCTTC
TRBV20-1	TRBJ2-3	-	-	CSAILADTQYF	TGCAGTGCCATACTAGCCGATACGCAGTATTTT
TRBV5-6	TRBJ2-1	-	TRBD2	CASSRLDGRGGSYNEQFF	TGTGCCAGCAGCCGGTTAGACGGGCGGGGGGGCTCCTACAATGAGCAGTTCTTC
TRBV19	TRBJ1-2	-	TRBD1	CASNSGGTRYGYTF	TGTGCCAGTAACTCAGGGGGAACCCGTTATGGCTACACCTTC
TRBV27	TRBJ1-6	-	-	CASSPRQNSPLHF	TGTGCCAGCAGTCCAAGACAGAATTCACCCCTCCACTTT
TRBV5-6	TRBJ1-2	-	-	CASSQWNYGYTF	TGTGCCAGCAGTCAGTGGAACTATGGCTACACCTTC
TRBV28	TRBJ1-4	-	-	CASSLRAGIRLFF	TGTGCCAGCAGTTTAAGGGCAGGGATTAGGCTGTTTTTT
TRBV19	TRBJ2-3	-	-	CATSQVTDTQYF	TGTGCCACGTCCCAGGTCACAGATACGCAGTATTTT
TRBV28	TRBJ1-6	-	TRBD1	CASSFGDRSSYNSPLHF	TGTGCCAGCAGTTTCGGGGACAGGAGCTCCTATAATTCACCCCTCCACTTT
TRBV27	TRBJ2-1	once	TRBD1	CASSLSGQGMPKGFF	TGTGCCAGCAGTTTATCGGGACAGGGGATGCCCAAGGGGTTCTTC
TRBV5-1	TRBJ1-5	-	-	CASSLFGGSSGGGQPQHF	TGCGCCAGCAGCTTGTTCGGCGGTTCTAGCGGGGGTGGGCAGCCCCAGCATTTT
TRBV25-1	TRBJ1-1	-	TRBD1	CASSEGQGRLNTEAFF	TGTGCCAGCAGTGAGGGACAGGGGAGATTGAACACTGAAGCTTTCTTT
TRBV18	TRBJ1-1	-	-	CASSPQGLNTEAFF	TGTGCCAGCTCACCCCAGGGTTTGAACACTGAAGCTTTCTTT
TRBV5-6	TRBJ2-6	-	TRBD1	CASWDSRSGANVLTF	TGTGCCAGCTGGGACAGCCGCTCTGGGGCCAACGTCCTGACTTTC
TRBV18	TRBJ1-2	-	-	CASSPIIGGDYGYTF	TGTGCCAGCTCACCAATCATTGGCGGCGACTATGGCTACACCTTC
TRBV10-1	TRBJ1-5	-	-	CASSAGGNQPQHF	TGCGCCAGCAGTGCCGGGGGCAATCAGCCCCAGCATTTT
TRBV4-2	TRBJ2-5	-	-	CASSRHLDSQETQYF	TGTGCCAGCAGCCGCCACCTAGACAGTCAAGAGACCCAGTACTTC
TRBV15	TRBJ1-2	-	-	CATSRGGGNDYGYTF	TGTGCCACCAGCAGAGGGGGCGGGAATGACTATGGCTACACCTTC
TRBV28	TRBJ1-3	-	-	CASSPDISGNTIYF	TGTGCCAGCAGTCCTGACATCTCTGGAAACACCATATATTTT
TRBV6-1	TRBJ1-2	-	-	CASNTPSGYTF	TGTGCCAGCAATACCCCGAGTGGCTACACCTTC
TRBV7-2	TRBJ1-5	-	-	CASSLSGVEFGQPQHF	TGTGCCAGCAGCCTATCAGGGGTGGAGTTTGGTCAGCCCCAGCATTTT
TRBV5-6	TRBJ2-3	-	-	CASSLMTGGRTDTQYF	TGTGCCAGCAGCCTAATGACGGGGGGCCGCACAGATACGCAGTATTTT
TRBV27	TRBJ2-1	-	TRBD1	CASSLLRTGDYNEQFF	TGTGCCAGCAGTTTATTGAGGACAGGGGACTACAATGAGCAGTTCTTC
TRBV5-6	TRBJ1-1	-	TRBD1	CASSWGQINTEAFF	TGTGCCAGCAGCTGGGGACAGATAAACACTGAAGCTTTCTTT
TRBV27	TRBJ2-5	-	-	CASSRGTQYF	TGTGCCAGCAGTCGGGGAACCCAGTACTTC
TRBV7-2	TRBJ2-3	-	TRBD2	CASSLRPPSGTFTDTQYF	TGTGCCAGCAGCTTACGCCCCCCTAGCGGGACATTCACAGATACGCAGTATTTT
TRBV27	TRBJ2-1	-	TRBD2	CASRFSGGANNEQFF	TGTGCCAGCAGATTTAGCGGGGGGGCCAACAATGAGCAGTTCTTC
TRBV6-6	TRBJ1-5	-	TRBD1	CASSYSGRGRNQPQHF	TGTGCCAGCAGTTACTCGGGCAGGGGGCGCAATCAGCCCCAGCATTTT
TRBV11-2	TRBJ2-5	-	TRBD2	CASSLGLAGGIQETQYF	TGTGCCAGCAGCTTGGGACTAGCGGGGGGAATACAAGAGACCCAGTACTTC
TRBV28	TRBJ1-4	-	-	CASSGGGATNEKLFF	TGTGCCAGCAGCGGGGGTGGGGCAACTAATGAAAAACTGTTTTTT
TRBV5-5	TRBJ1-6	-	TRBD1	CASSSGTGNSPLHF	TGTGCCAGCAGCTCAGGGACAGGGAATTCACCCCTCCACTTT
TRBV15	TRBJ1-6	-	-	CATSRSGHPNYNSPLHF	TGTGCCACCAGCAGATCCGGTCACCCGAACTATAATTCACCCCTCCACTTT
TRBV2	TRBJ2-1	-	-	CANQAGGSYNEQFF	TGTGCCAACCAGGCCGGGGGCTCCTACAATGAGCAGTTCTTC
TRBV14	TRBJ1-2	-	-	CASSQAVGTEWTF	TGTGCCAGCAGCCAAGCGGTAGGAACGGAGTGGACCTTC
TRBV27	TRBJ1-5	once	-	CASSFRSNQPQHF	TGTGCCAGCAGTTTCAGATCCAATCAGCCCCAGCATTTT
TRBV4-2	TRBJ1-4	many	-	CASSPRTRGTEKLFF	TGTGCCAGCAGCCCGCGGACAAGGGGAACAGAAAAACTGTTTTTT
TRBV15	TRBJ1-5	-	-	CATSRGGRVDQPQHF	TGTGCCACCAGCAGAGGAGGCAGGGTCGATCAGCCCCAGCATTTT
TRBV4-3	TRBJ2-1	-	TRBD2	CASSHGGLAGGHNEQFF	TGCGCCAGCAGCCATGGGGGACTAGCGGGGGGCCACAATGAGCAGTTCTTC